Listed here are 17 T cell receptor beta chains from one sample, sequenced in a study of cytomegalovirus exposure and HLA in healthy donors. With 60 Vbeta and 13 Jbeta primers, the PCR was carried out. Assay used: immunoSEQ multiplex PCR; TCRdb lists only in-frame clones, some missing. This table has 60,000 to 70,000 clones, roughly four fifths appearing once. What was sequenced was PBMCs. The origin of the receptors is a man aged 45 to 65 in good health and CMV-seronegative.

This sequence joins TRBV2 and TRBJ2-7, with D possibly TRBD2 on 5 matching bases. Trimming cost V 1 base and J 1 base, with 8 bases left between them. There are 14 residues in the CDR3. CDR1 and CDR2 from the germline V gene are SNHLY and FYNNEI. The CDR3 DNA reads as TGTGCCAGCAGTGAAGGGACGGGATCCTACGAGCAGTACTTC. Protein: CASSEGTGSYEQYF.

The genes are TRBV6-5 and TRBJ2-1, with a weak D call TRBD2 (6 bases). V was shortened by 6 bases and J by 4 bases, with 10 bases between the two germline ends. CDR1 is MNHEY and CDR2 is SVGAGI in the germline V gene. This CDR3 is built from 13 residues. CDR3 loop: CASSRGAYNEQFF. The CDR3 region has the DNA TGTGCCAGCAGCCGCGGGGCTTACAATGAGCAGTTCTTC.

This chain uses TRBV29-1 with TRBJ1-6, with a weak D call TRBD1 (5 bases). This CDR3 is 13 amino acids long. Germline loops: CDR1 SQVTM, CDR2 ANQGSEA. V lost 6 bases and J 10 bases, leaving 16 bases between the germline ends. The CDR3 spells CSVSKGSRSPLHF. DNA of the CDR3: TGCAGCGTCTCAAAGGGGTCTAGGTCACCCCTCCACTTT.

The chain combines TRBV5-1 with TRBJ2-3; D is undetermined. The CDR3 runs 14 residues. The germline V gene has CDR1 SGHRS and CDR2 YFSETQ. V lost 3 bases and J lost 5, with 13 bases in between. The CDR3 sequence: CASSYIPSGDTQYF. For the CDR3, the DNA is TGCGCCAGCAGCTATATCCCGTCCGGAGATACGCAGTATTTT.

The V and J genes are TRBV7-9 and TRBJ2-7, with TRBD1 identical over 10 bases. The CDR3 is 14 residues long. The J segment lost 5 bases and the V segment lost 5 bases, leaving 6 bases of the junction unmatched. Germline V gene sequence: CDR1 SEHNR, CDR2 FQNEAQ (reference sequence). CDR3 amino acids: CASSRDRGFNEQYF. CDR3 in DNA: TGTGCCAGCAGCCGGGACAGGGGATTCAACGAGCAGTACTTC.

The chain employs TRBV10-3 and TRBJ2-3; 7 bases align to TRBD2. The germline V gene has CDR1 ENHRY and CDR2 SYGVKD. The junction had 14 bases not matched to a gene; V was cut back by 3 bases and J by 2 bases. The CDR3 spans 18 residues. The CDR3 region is CAISDPRLERGLTDTQYF. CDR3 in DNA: TGTGCCATCAGTGACCCGAGGTTGGAGCGGGGACTCACAGATACGCAGTATTTT.

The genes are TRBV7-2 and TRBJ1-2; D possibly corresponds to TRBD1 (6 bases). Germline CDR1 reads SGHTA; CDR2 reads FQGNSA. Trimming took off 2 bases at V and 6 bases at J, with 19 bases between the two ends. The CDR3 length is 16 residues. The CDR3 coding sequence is TGTGCCAGCAGCTTAAAACAGGGCGATTACTATGATGGCTACACCTTC. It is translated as CASSLKQGDYYDGYTF.

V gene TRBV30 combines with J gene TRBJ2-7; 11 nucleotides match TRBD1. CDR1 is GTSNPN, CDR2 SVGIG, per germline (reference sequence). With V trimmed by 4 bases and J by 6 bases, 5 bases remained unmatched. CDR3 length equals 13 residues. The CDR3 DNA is TGTGCCTGGACCCGGGACAGGGGGGTCGAGCAGTACTTC. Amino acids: CAWTRDRGVEQYF.

The CDR3 DNA is TGTGCCAGCAGTATGGGACACTTTTACGAGCAGTACTTC. It encodes CASSMGHFYEQYF. V usage is TRBV27 and J usage is TRBJ2-7, with a tentative D call TRBD1 (6 bases). The V end lost 5 bases, the J end lost 4 bases, and 12 bases lay between the germline ends. The germline CDR1 and CDR2 sequences are MNHEY and SMNVEV (reference sequence). The length of the CDR3 is 13 residues.

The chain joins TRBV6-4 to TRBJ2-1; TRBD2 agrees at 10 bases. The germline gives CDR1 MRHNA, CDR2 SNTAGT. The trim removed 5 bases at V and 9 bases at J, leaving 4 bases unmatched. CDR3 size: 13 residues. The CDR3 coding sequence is TGTGCCAGCAGTTTAGAGCGGGAGGGTGAGCAGTTCTTC. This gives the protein CASSLEREGEQFF.

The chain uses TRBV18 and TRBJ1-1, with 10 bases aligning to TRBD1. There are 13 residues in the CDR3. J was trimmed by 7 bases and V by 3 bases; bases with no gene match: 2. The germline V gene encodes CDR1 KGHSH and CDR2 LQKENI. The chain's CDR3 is CASSPTGGGEAFF. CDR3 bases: TGTGCCAGCTCACCGACAGGGGGCGGTGAAGCTTTCTTT.

CDR3 DNA sequence: TGTGCCAGCAGAGGGGGCCTCGGAACTGAAGCTTTCTTT. Protein sequence: CASRGGLGTEAFF. The rearrangement joins TRBV27 to TRBJ1-1; 7 bases fit TRBD1. J lost 5 bases, V lost 6 bases, and 6 bases had no gene match. Germline lookup yields CDR1 MNHEY and CDR2 SMNVEV (reference sequence). The length of the CDR3 is 13 residues.

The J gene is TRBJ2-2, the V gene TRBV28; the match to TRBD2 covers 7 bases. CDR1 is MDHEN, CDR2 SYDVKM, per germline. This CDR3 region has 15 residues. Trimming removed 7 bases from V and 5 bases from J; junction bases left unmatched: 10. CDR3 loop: CASTERDSRTGELFF. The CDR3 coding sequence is TGTGCCAGCACCGAGCGGGACTCGCGAACCGGGGAGCTGTTTTTT.

The DNA for the CDR3 is TGCGCCAGCAGCTTGGTGGGGAACAGGCCACCGAACACTGAAGCTTTCTTT. This gives the protein CASSLVGNRPPNTEAFF. V usage is TRBV5-1 and J usage is TRBJ1-1; weak D call: TRBD1 (5 bases). Germline CDR1 is SGHRS and CDR2 is YFSETQ. This CDR3 has 17 residues. The V end lost 0 bases, the J end lost 1 base, and 16 bases lay between the germline ends.

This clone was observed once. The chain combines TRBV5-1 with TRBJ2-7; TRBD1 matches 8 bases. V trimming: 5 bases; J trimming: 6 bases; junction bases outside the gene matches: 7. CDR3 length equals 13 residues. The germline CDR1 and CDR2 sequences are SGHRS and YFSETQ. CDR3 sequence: CASSGQGEGEQYF. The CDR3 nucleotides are TGCGCCAGCAGTGGACAGGGAGAGGGCGAGCAGTACTTC.

The CDR3 DNA reads as TGTGCCAGCAGTGTAGAAAACACTGAAGCTTTCTTT. This encodes CASSVENTEAFF. The J gene is TRBJ1-1, the V gene TRBV2; D uncertain. The CDR3 contains 12 residues. V lost 4 bases to trimming and J lost 2 bases, with 5 bases between them. Germline-derived CDR1 and CDR2 are SNHLY and FYNNEI. The whole variable domain, remainder taken from reference TRBV2 and TRBJ1-1, is EPEVTQTPSHQVTQMGQEVILRCVPISNHLYFYWYRQILGQKVEFLVSFYNNEISEKSEIFDDQFSVERPDGSNFTLKIRSTKLEDSAMYFCASSVENTEAFFGQGTRLTVV.

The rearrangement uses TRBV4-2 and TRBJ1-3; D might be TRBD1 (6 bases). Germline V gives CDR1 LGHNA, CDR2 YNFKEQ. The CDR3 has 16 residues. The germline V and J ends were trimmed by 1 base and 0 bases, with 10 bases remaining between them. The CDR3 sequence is CASSQVRGHSGNTIYF. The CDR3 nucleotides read TGTGCCAGCAGCCAAGTCAGGGGACACTCTGGAAACACCATATATTTT.